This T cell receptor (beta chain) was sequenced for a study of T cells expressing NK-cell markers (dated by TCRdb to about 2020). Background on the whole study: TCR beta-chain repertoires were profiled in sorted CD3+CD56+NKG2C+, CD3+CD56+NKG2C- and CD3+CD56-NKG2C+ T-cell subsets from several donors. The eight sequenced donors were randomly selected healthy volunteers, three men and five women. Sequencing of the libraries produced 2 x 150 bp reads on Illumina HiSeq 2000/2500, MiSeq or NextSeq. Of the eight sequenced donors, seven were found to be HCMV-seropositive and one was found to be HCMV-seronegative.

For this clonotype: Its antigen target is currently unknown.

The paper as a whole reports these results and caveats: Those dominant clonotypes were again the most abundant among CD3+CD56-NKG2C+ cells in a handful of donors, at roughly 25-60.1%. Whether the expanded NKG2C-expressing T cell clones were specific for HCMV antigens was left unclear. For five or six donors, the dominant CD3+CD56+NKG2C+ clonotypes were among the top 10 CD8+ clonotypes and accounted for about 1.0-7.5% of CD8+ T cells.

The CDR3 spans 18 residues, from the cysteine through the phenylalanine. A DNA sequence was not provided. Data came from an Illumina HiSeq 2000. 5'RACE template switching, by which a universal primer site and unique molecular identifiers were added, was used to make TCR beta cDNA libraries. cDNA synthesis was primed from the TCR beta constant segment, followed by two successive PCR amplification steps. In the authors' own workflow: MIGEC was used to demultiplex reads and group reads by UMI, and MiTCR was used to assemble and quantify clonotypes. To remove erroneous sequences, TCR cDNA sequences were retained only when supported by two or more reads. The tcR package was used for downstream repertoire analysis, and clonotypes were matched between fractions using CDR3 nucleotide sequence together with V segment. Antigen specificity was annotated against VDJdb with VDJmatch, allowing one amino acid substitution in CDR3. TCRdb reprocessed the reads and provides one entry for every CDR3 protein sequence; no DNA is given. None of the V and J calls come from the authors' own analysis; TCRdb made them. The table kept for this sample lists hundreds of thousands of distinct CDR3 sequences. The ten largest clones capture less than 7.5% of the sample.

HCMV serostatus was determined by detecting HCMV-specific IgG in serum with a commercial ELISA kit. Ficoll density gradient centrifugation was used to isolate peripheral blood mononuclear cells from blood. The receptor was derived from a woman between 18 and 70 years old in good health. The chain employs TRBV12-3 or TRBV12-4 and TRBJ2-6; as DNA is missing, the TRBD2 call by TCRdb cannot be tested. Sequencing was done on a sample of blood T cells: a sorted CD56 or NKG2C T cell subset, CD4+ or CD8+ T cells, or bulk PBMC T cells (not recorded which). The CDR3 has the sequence CASSSGPGQGSGANVLTF.